These 27 T cell receptor beta chains were all obtained from the same sample, sequenced in a study of Graves' ophthalmopathy and Graves' hyperthyroidism. CDR3 regions of TCR beta were amplified from RNA transcripts. HTBI primers primed a first-round RT-PCR, and a second-round multiplex PCR followed. TCRdb independently ran MiXCR on the multiplex PCR reads; one entry per CDR3 protein. This table has approximately 410,000 distinct CDR3 sequences, 15% appearing once. The sequenced material came from peripheral blood. The origin of the receptors is a woman aged 18-30 years with stable Graves' hyperthyroidism.

Many counts were recorded for this clonotype. The rearrangement links TRBV7-2 to TRBJ2-5; 7 bases align to TRBD1. The V gene's germline CDR1 is SGHTA and CDR2 FQGNSA. The V and J ends lost 5 bases and 8 bases, in that order; junction bases with no gene match: 11. The CDR3 has 14 residues. The CDR3 sequence: CASSLTGQFETQYF. Here the CDR3 DNA reads TGTGCCAGCAGCCTAACGGGACAGTTTGAAACCCAGTACTTC.

This clonotype was picked up many times. CDR3 nucleotides: TGTGCCACCTCCGACAGGGTGAACACTGAAGCTTTCTTT. Translating gives CATSDRVNTEAFF. This chain uses TRBV24-1 with TRBJ1-1, with 7 bases aligning to TRBD1. V trimming: 9 bases; J trimming: 0 bases; junction bases outside the gene matches: 3. The CDR3 is made up of 13 amino acids. Germline V gene data show CDR1 as KGHDR and CDR2 as SFDVKD.

This clonotype was counted between two and nine times. This chain uses TRBV3-1 with TRBJ2-7; D not certain. CDR1 and CDR2 (germline): LGHDT, YNNKEL (reference sequence). Trimming removed 0 bases at V and 2 bases at J, with 11 bases between. The CDR3 has 15 amino acids. The DNA of the CDR3 is TGTGCCAGCAGCCAAGAAGCAGCGACCGCCTACGAGCAGTACTTC. This codes for CASSQEAATAYEQYF.

This clonotype was counted many times. V gene TRBV11-2 combines with J gene TRBJ2-5; 9 positions agree with TRBD2. The length of the CDR3 is 16 residues. V shed 5 bases, J shed 5 bases, and the junction held 12 bases outside the gene matches. Looked up from germline, CDR1 is SGHAT and CDR2 is FQNNGV. CDR3 sequence (DNA): TGTGCCAGCAGCCTATGGGGCGGGGGGGCCGTGGAGACCCAGTACTTC. Protein: CASSLWGGGAVETQYF. The full variable domain, in which reference TRBV11-2 and TRBJ2-5 provide the parts outside the CDR3, is EAGVAQSPRYKIIEKRQSVAFWCNPISGHATLYWYQQILGQGPKLLIQFQNNGVVDDSQLPKDRFSAERLKGVDSTLKIQPAKLEDSAVYLCASSLWGGGAVETQYFGPGTRLLVL.

This clonotype was seen at least ten times. The rearrangement joins TRBV19 to TRBJ2-7; 7 bases align to TRBD1. The trim removed 9 bases at V and 4 bases at J, leaving 9 bases unmatched. The CDR3 runs 13 residues. Germline assignment: CDR1 LNHDA and CDR2 SQIVND (reference sequence). CDR3 nucleotide sequence: TGTGCCAGCACGCCGGGACAGACATACGAGCAGTACTTC. Its protein product is CASTPGQTYEQYF.

This clonotype has a count of ten or more. This chain links TRBV6-2 or TRBV6-3 with TRBJ1-5, with a tentative D call TRBD1 (5 bases). The germline CDR1 and CDR2 sequences are MNHEY and SVGEGT. The CDR3 length is 15 residues. V gave up 2 bases and J gave up 6 bases, with 14 bases separating them. The CDR3 DNA reads TGTGCCAGCAGTTACGGAGGGGCGCGGGTTCAGCCCCAGCATTTT. Its protein product is CASSYGGARVQPQHF.

This clonotype was observed a few times. CDR3 sequence reads: CASSLARTAFNEQYF. DNA for the CDR3: TGTGCCAGCAGCTTAGCCAGGACAGCTTTTAACGAGCAGTACTTC. The V call is TRBV7-9, the J call TRBJ2-7; maybe TRBD1 (6 bases). The CDR3 is 15 residues long. Germline CDR1 SEHNR, CDR2 FQNEAQ (reference sequence). Trimming shortened V by 0 bases and J by 5 bases, and 14 bases separated the two germline ends.

This clonotype was counted a single time. The chain links TRBV20-1 to TRBJ2-1; a possible D gene is TRBD1 (5 bases). CDR1 and CDR2 (germline): DFQATT, SNEGSKA (reference sequence). The CDR3 has 16 amino acids. The ends were cut back, 2 bases at V and 0 bases at J, with 14 bases in the middle. The CDR3 bases are TGCAGTGCTAGAAGAACAGGCCAAAGCTCCTACAATGAGCAGTTCTTC. Translating it yields CSARRTGQSSYNEQFF.

V is TRBV6-1 and J is TRBJ1-5, with a possible D match to TRBD1 (6 bases). The CDR3 consists of 13 residues. CDR1 and CDR2 from the germline V gene are MNHNS and SASEGT. V was pared by 8 bases and J by 5 bases, with 13 bases between. This CDR3 reads CASCSGADQPQHF. CDR3 coding DNA: TGTGCCAGCTGCTCGGGGGCTGATCAGCCCCAGCATTTT.

This clonotype was recorded at least ten times. The gene calls are TRBV6-5 and TRBJ2-7, with 11 bases aligning to TRBD2. After removal of 2 bases from V and 4 bases from J, the junction contained 4 bases not matched to a gene. Germline loops: CDR1 MNHEY, CDR2 SVGAGI. The CDR3 extends over 15 amino acids. The CDR3 DNA sequence: TGTGCCAGCAGTTACCTTAGCGGGGGGGAGTACGAGCAGTACTTC. This encodes CASSYLSGGEYEQYF.

This clonotype was observed many times. The J gene is TRBJ1-1, the V gene TRBV6-6; TRBD1 matches 10 bases. The CDR3 has 16 residues. V shed 5 bases and J 1 base; nucleotides not matched to a gene: 7. CDR1 is MNHNY and CDR2 is SVGAGI in the germline V gene (reference sequence). The CDR3 region is CASSPGTGAGNTEAFF. The CDR3 DNA reads TGTGCCAGCAGTCCCGGGACAGGGGCAGGGAACACTGAAGCTTTCTTT.

This clonotype occurred many times. The genes are TRBV12-3 or TRBV12-4 and TRBJ1-2; D possibly corresponds to TRBD1 (6 bases). The CDR3 runs 14 residues. The V and J ends lost 6 bases and 5 bases respectively, with 16 bases between them. This CDR3 is CASSPGALSYGYTF. The CDR3 DNA reads TGTGCCAGCAGCCCGGGGGCTCTCAGTTATGGCTACACCTTC.

A word on this clonotype: The CDR3 carries no conserved terminal phenylalanine or tryptophan, so it likely arises from a read error. The chain links TRBV7-9 to TRBJ2-5, with a possible D match to TRBD2 (5 bases). V was pared by 0 bases and J by 5 bases, with 13 bases between. The CDR3 extends over 15 amino acids. CDR1 is SEHNR and CDR2 is FQNEAQ in the germline V gene (reference sequence). Here the CDR3 reads CASSLAVSSGETQYS. The CDR3 DNA reads as TGTGCCAGCAGCTTAGCGGTCTCCTCGGGGGAGACCCAGTACTCC.

This clonotype was seen more than once but under ten times. The chain combines TRBV7-2 with TRBJ1-6; D is undetermined. CDR3 size: 15 residues. CDR1 and CDR2 from the germline V gene are SGHTA and FQGNSA. Trimming pared 4 bases from V and 9 bases from J, leaving 16 bases between. CDR3 loop: CASSSREGSASPLHF. The DNA for the CDR3 is TGTGCCAGCAGCTCCCGTGAGGGTTCGGCTTCACCCCTCCACTTT. The complete variable domain, with remaining parts taken from reference TRBV7-2 and TRBJ1-6, reads GAGVSQSPSNKVTEKGKDVELRCDPISGHTALYWYRQSLGQGLEFLIYFQGNSAPDKSGLPSDRFSAERTGGSVSTLTIQRTQQEDSAVYLCASSSREGSASPLHFGNGTRLTVT.

This clonotype has ten or more counts. One junction end disagrees with the germline gene, perhaps due to a read error. V gene TRBV12-3 or TRBV12-4 combines with J gene TRBJ1-2; D is unclear. The length of the CDR3 is 15 residues. The CDR3 coding sequence is TGTTCCAGCAGTTCTTACCCGCGACAAGAAGAAGGGTACACCTTC. This sequence encodes CSSSSYPRQEEGYTF.

The genes are TRBV27 and TRBJ2-5; TRBD2 matches at 14 bases. Germline assignment: CDR1 MNHEY and CDR2 SMNVEV (reference sequence). V lost 4 bases and J lost 3; bases outside the gene matches: 4. The CDR3 extends over 16 amino acids. CDR3 amino acids: CASSSRTSGGKETQYF. The CDR3 DNA sequence: TGTGCCAGCAGTTCTCGGACTAGCGGGGGGAAAGAGACCCAGTACTTC.

This chain uses TRBV29-1 with TRBJ1-3; D ambiguous. The CDR3 spans 16 residues. V lost 0 bases to trimming and J lost 0 bases, with 12 bases between them. Germline assignment: CDR1 SQVTM and CDR2 ANQGSEA. DNA of the CDR3: TGCAGCGTTGAAGATCTTCGAACGGACTCTGGAAACACCATATATTTT. Translating gives CSVEDLRTDSGNTIYF.

This clonotype was recorded many times. This rearrangement joins TRBV7-2 to TRBJ2-5; D perhaps matches TRBD2 (6 bases). The CDR3 runs 14 residues. Germline values: CDR1 SGHTA, CDR2 FQGNSA. The V gene lost 4 bases and the J gene lost 3 bases, with 12 bases spanning the gap. The CDR3 here is CASSSTGGEETQYF. The CDR3, as DNA: TGTGCCAGCAGCTCTACTGGCGGGGAAGAGACCCAGTACTTC.

This clonotype was found once. The V call is TRBV2, the J call TRBJ2-7; either TRBD1 or TRBD2 may supply D (5 bases each). V was shortened by 5 bases and J by 3 bases, with 11 bases between the two germline ends. Germline CDR1 reads SNHLY; CDR2 reads FYNNEI. This CDR3 region has 13 residues. CDR3 loop: CASSRDGLYEQYF. The CDR3 DNA follows: TGTGCCAGCAGTCGGGACGGCCTCTACGAGCAGTACTTC.

This clonotype was observed many times. CDR3 sequence reads: CSAREGSSYNSPLHF. CDR3 DNA sequence: TGCAGTGCTAGAGAGGGGAGCTCCTATAATTCACCCCTCCACTTT. The J gene is TRBJ1-6, the V gene TRBV20-1; no firm D call. V was trimmed by 0 bases and J by 0 bases, leaving 6 bases between them. Looked up from germline, CDR1 is DFQATT and CDR2 is SNEGSKA (reference sequence). The CDR3 has 15 residues.

This clonotype was detected ten times or more. The chain couples TRBV7-9 to TRBJ2-5; 10 bases agree with TRBD1. This CDR3 has 15 amino acids. Germline V gene sequence: CDR1 SEHNR, CDR2 FQNEAQ (reference sequence). After removal of 6 bases from V and 4 bases from J, the junction contained 8 bases not matched to a gene. The CDR3: CASRPGQGIRETQYF. The CDR3, as DNA: TGTGCCAGCAGACCGGGACAGGGGATAAGAGAGACCCAGTACTTC. The full variable domain, with the rest looked up from reference TRBV7-9 and TRBJ2-5, is DTGVSQNPRHKITKRGQNVTFRCDPISEHNRLYWYRQTLGQGPEFLTYFQNEAQLEKSRLLSDRFSAERPKGSFSTLEIQRTEQGDSAMYLCASRPGQGIRETQYFGPGTRLLVL.

This clonotype was picked up many times. The chain joins TRBV12-3 or TRBV12-4 to TRBJ2-7; no reliable D call. Deletions cut 5 bases from V and 3 bases from J, with 11 bases between. The length of the CDR3 is 13 residues. CDR3 protein: CASSRRINYEQYF. CDR3 DNA: TGTGCCAGCAGTCGACGGATAAACTACGAGCAGTACTTC.

V and J are TRBV3-1 and TRBJ1-1; D remains unclear. The germline CDR1 and CDR2 sequences are LGHDT and YNNKEL (reference sequence). The CDR3 consists of 14 residues. V shed 3 bases and J shed 0 bases, with 8 bases lying between them. DNA of the CDR3: TGTGCCAGCAGCCAGCGGACCGTGAACACTGAAGCTTTCTTT. Translating gives CASSQRTVNTEAFF.

There are many counts of this clonotype. Lacking the conserved final phenylalanine or tryptophan, this CDR3 likely reflects a read error. This chain joins TRBV6-5 and TRBJ1-1; D gene ambiguous. CDR1 MNHEY and CDR2 SVGAGI come from the germline V gene. This CDR3 is 13 amino acids long. V lost 3 bases to trimming and J lost 5 bases, with 10 bases between them. CDR3 in DNA: TGTGCCAGCAGTTATGCGGGGAGGACTGAAGCTTTCTCT. Its translation is CASSYAGRTEAFS.

This clonotype was counted at least ten times. This chain connects TRBV7-9 to TRBJ2-7; TRBD1 aligns across 8 bases. CDR1 and CDR2 (germline): SEHNR, FQNEAQ (reference sequence). There are 14 residues in the CDR3. Germline trimming cut 4 bases from V and 3 bases from J; bases unmatched to any gene: 5. This CDR3 is CASSWDRRRYEQYF. CDR3 coding DNA: TGTGCCAGCAGCTGGGACAGGCGACGCTACGAGCAGTACTTC.

This clonotype was seen many times. This chain links TRBV12-3 or TRBV12-4 with TRBJ1-5; D remains ambiguous. The CDR3 loop spans 14 amino acids. V was pared by 2 bases and J by 4 bases, with 9 bases between. CDR3 sequence (DNA): TGTGCCAGCAGTTTAAGGGCGGCGAATCAGCCCCAGCATTTT. It encodes CASSLRAANQPQHF.

This clonotype was seen ten or more times. This chain uses TRBV4-1 with TRBJ2-7; D gene unclear. V was clipped by 9 bases and J by 0 bases, with 15 bases between them. Germline V gene data show CDR1 as MGHRA and CDR2 as YSYEKL. The CDR3 consists of 14 residues. The chain's CDR3 is CASSQGSSSYEQYF. CDR3 bases: TGCGCCAGTAGTCAAGGGTCAAGCTCCTACGAGCAGTACTTC.